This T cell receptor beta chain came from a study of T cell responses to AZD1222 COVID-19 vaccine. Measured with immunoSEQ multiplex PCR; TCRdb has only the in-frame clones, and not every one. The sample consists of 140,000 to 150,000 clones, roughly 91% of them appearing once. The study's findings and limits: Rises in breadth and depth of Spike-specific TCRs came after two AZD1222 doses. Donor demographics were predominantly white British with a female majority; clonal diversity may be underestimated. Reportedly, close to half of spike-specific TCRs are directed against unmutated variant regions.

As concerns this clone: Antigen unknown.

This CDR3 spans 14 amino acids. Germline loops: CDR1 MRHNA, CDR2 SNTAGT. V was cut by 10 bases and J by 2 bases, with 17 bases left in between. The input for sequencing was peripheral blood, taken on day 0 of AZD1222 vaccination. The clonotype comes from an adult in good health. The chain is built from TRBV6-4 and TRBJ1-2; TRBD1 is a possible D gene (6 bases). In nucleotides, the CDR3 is TGTGCCACCCAGTGGGGGGCCCTAAACTATGGCTACACCTTC. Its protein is CATQWGALNYGYTF.